This T cell receptor beta chain came from a study of control samples from healthy donors and cancer patients. CDR1 is SGHTA and CDR2 is FQGTGA in the germline V gene. This CDR3 is 16 amino acids long. J was trimmed by 11 bases and V by 5 bases; bases with no gene match: 13. Measured with immunoSEQ multiplex PCR; TCRdb has only the in-frame clones, and not every one. The sample has some 45,000 clones, 70% to 90% seen once. Sequences were obtained from blood. The sequence came from a man between 60 and 75 years old in good health. The chain has TRBV7-3 and TRBJ2-1, with 12 bases that match TRBD2. CDR3 DNA: TGTGCCAGCAGCCCAAATTCCCTCACTAGCGGGAGGAAGCAGTTCTTC. Encoded protein: CASSPNSLTSGRKQFF.